A selection of T cell receptor beta chains follows, all from one sample in a study of cytomegalovirus exposure and HLA in healthy donors. The method was immunoSEQ multiplex PCR; TCRdb's version includes in-frame clones alone and lacks a portion of them. The profile covers roughly 150,000 clones, with around 84% appearing a single time and 1% taken by the ten largest. Sequenced: PBMCs. The receptors were gathered from a boy aged 2 to 10 in good health and CMV-seronegative. CDR3s include the opening cysteine and the closing phenylalanine or tryptophan. A D gene is named only where the DNA matches it firmly. Expanded clones are given a class, and other clones once, few, many or no size at all.

j_call v_call clone_size d_call cdr3_length cdr3_nt cdr3_aa
TRBJ1-5 TRBV11-2 NA NA 14 TGTGCCAGCAGCTTGGGACTCGGGAATCAGCCCCAGCATTTT CASSLGLGNQPQHF
TRBJ2-7 TRBV7-9 NA TRBD1 15 TGTGCCAGCACCCAGGCCGGGACAGGGATCTACGAGCAGTACTTC CASTQAGTGIYEQYF
TRBJ1-2 TRBV27 NA NA 13 TGTGCCAGCTCCCCGGGAGGGGGGGATGGCTACACCTTC CASSPGGGDGYTF
TRBJ1-4 TRBV2 NA NA 13 TGTGCCAGCAGTGAAAAGGCGGAGGAAAAACTGTTTTTT CASSEKAEEKLFF
TRBJ1-6 TRBV6-6 NA TRBD1 15 TGTGCCAGCAGTGCTTCAACCGGGACAGGTGTTCCCCTCCACTTT CASSASTGTGVPLHF
TRBJ1-5 TRBV7-8 NA NA 16 TGTGCCAGCAGCTTAGCGGGAGGGACTGGCAATCAGCCCCAGCATTTT CASSLAGGTGNQPQHF
TRBJ1-5 TRBV27 NA NA 14 TGTGCCAGTAGTTGGGCTGGGAGCAATCAGCCCCAGCATTTT CASSWAGSNQPQHF
TRBJ2-3 TRBV11-2 NA TRBD2 15 TGTGCCAGCAGCTTAGCGGGGGGGTTCACAGATACGCAGTATTTT CASSLAGGFTDTQYF
TRBJ2-1 TRBV5-4 NA TRBD2 13 TGTGCCAGCAGCTTGGCTCGGGGGGATGAGCAGTTCTTC CASSLARGDEQFF
TRBJ2-2 TRBV6-4 few TRBD2 13 TGTGCCAGCAGTAGCGGGAGCACCGGGGAGCTGTTTTTT CASSSGSTGELFF
TRBJ2-3 TRBV5-1 NA NA 16 TGCGCCAGCAGCTCCGGCATACTTATACAGGGAGATACGCAGTATTTT CASSSGILIQGDTQYF
TRBJ1-4 TRBV11-2 NA NA 15 TGTGCCAGCAGCTTAGGGTCAGGGGTTAATGAAAAACTGTTTTTT CASSLGSGVNEKLFF
TRBJ1-2 TRBV28 NA NA 14 TGTGCCAGCAGCCTATCCGCCAGGCACTATGGCTACACCTTC CASSLSARHYGYTF
TRBJ2-7 TRBV6-6 few TRBD1 15 TGTGCCAGCAGTTACTCGACGGGACAGGGCTACGAGCAGTACTTC CASSYSTGQGYEQYF
TRBJ2-3 TRBV7-2 once TRBD2 15 TGTGCCAGCAGCTTCACTAGCGGGAGCACAGATACGCAGTATTTT CASSFTSGSTDTQYF
TRBJ1-2 TRBV5-4 NA TRBD1 13 TGTGCCAGCAGCTCGGTGACAGGGGGTGGCTACACCTTC CASSSVTGGGYTF
TRBJ2-2 TRBV28 NA TRBD1 15 TGTGCCAGCAGCCCGGGGACAGCTAACACCGGGGAGCTGTTTTTT CASSPGTANTGELFF
TRBJ2-5 TRBV6-1 once NA 13 TGTGCCAGCAGTGAAGGCCCAGCGGAGACCCAGTACTTC CASSEGPAETQYF
TRBJ2-3 TRBV11-2 NA NA 16 TGTGCCAGCAGCTTACAGAAGGGGGACAAACAGACATCGCAGTATTTT CASSLQKGDKQTSQYF
TRBJ1-1 TRBV10-3 NA NA 14 TGTGCCATCAGTGACGGGGGGCGGGGCACTGAAGCTTTCTTT CAISDGGRGTEAFF
TRBJ2-7 TRBV7-6 NA TRBD1 16 TGTGCCAGCAGCTCCCCCCGGGGACAGGTCACCTACGAGCAGTACTTC CASSSPRGQVTYEQYF
TRBJ1-2 TRBV7-9 NA NA 16 TGTGCCAGCAGCTTCAATCAAGTTGCTATTAACTATGGCTACACCTTC CASSFNQVAINYGYTF